The rows below give T cell receptor beta chains drawn from one sample of a study of T cell repertoires in cytomegalovirus infection. TCRdb ran MiXCR on the reads and lists one entry per CDR3 protein. The sample includes approximately 97,000 distinct CDR3 sequences, about 17% of them seen just once. The specimen was PBMCs. These receptors were collected from a human donor in good health (CMV status not recorded). Some clones in this sample may be carry-over from other donors' samples. CDR3s include the opening cysteine and the closing phenylalanine or tryptophan.

v_call,j_call,cdr3_aa
TRBV28,TRBJ2-3,CASSLYRPSTDTQYF
TRBV6-2/TRBV6-3,TRBJ1-1,CASSGEGLGYTEAFF
TRBV12-3/TRBV12-4,TRBJ2-2,CASTPRGSGELFF
TRBV2,TRBJ2-2,CASMRARRELFF
TRBV2,TRBJ2-5,CASARDRAGQETQYF
TRBV19,TRBJ2-7,CASSMGQGRYEQYF
TRBV7-4,TRBJ2-7,CASSPRRTSYEQYF
TRBV2,TRBJ2-7,CASSRDFYEQYF
TRBV7-6,TRBJ2-7,CASSGSPGSWEQYF
TRBV11-1,TRBJ2-3,CASSFRFAGGPNTDTQYF
TRBV6-2/TRBV6-3,TRBJ2-3,CASSNPQVPQYF
TRBV2,TRBJ1-1,CASTAGRGTEAFF
TRBV28,TRBJ2-6,CATRQGAGANVLTF
TRBV7-2,TRBJ2-7,CASSLVTGYEQYF
TRBV7-9,TRBJ2-5,CASSTWTSGSQETQYF
TRBV7-2,TRBJ2-3,CASSLYVGGGTDTQYF
TRBV5-1,TRBJ2-7,CASSLLGLYEQYF
TRBV7-3,TRBJ2-1,CASSLLAASYNEQFF
TRBV12-3/TRBV12-4,TRBJ2-5,CASSPGPAGTQYF
TRBV12-3/TRBV12-4,TRBJ2-1,CASSVGTGAYNEQFF
TRBV7-9,TRBJ2-3,CASSFTESNTQYF